This record looks at one TCR beta chain sequence and its context. Antigen specificity is unknown. This entry belongs to a study of long-term antiretroviral therapy in people with HIV. Study context: The 2015 immediate-ART recommendation was preceded by the earliest samples by about a decade.

Study findings and constraints: Diversity rose after ART but stayed below transplant donor controls. On ART adherence, viral resistance or therapy changes, no data were available.

Amounts of roughly 0.95-11 million cryopreserved PBMC were held in the samples before DNA extraction. Version v3.0 of the immunoSEQ assay was performed at survey level. Generated by immunoSEQ multiplex PCR, the TCRdb table keeps only in-frame clones and is missing some. The sample consists of more than 20,000 clones, 84% of them appearing once. CDR3 length: 14 residues. The trim removed 4 bases at V and 10 bases at J, leaving 9 bases unmatched. The germline gives CDR1 SGHNT, CDR2 YENEEA. The sample here was unsorted PBMCs, taken 0.5 years before starting antiretroviral therapy. The chain is built from TRBV11-3 and TRBJ1-1; 10 nucleotides line up with TRBD1. The source of this sequence is a man aged 40-49 years with HIV. The CDR3 sequence is CASSSGTGVEPAFF. In DNA form, the CDR3 reads TGTGCCAGCAGCTCCGGGACAGGGGTGGAACCAGCTTTCTTT. The full variable domain, rest sourced from reference TRBV11-3 and TRBJ1-1, is EAGVVQSPRYKIIEKKQPVAFWCNPISGHNTLYWYLQNLGQGPELLIRYENEEAVDDSQLPKDRFSAERLKGVDSTLKIQPAELGDSAVYLCASSSGTGVEPAFFGQGTRLTVV.